This is a list of T cell receptor beta chains from one sample in a study of cytomegalovirus exposure and HLA in healthy donors. Sequencing was performed with immunoSEQ multiplex PCR; in TCRdb, only in-frame clones are kept and a portion is missing. The data show about 170,000 clones, around 96% seen once. Input material: PBMCs. The origin of the receptors is a woman aged 18-29 years in good health and CMV-seronegative. The CDR3 runs from the conserved cysteine through the conserved F or W. A D gene is named only where the DNA matches it firmly. Only part of the rows carry a size: once, few, many, or a class if the clone is expanded.

size	V	J	D	DNA	CDR3
NA	TRBV18	TRBJ1-1	NA	TGTGCCAGCTCAAATGCAGGGGACGCTGAAGCTTTCTTT	CASSNAGDAEAFF
NA	TRBV9	TRBJ2-2	NA	TGTGCCAGCAGCGCCCACAGTGGAACCGGCGCCGGGGAGCTGTTTTTT	CASSAHSGTGAGELFF
NA	TRBV9	TRBJ1-2	NA	TGTGCCAGCAGCTTCCTTGAAGGAGGAATCTATGGCTACACCTTC	CASSFLEGGIYGYTF
NA	TRBV6-5	TRBJ2-1	NA	TGTGCCAGCAGTTACTCCCCGAGCTCCTACAATGAGCAGTTCTTC	CASSYSPSSYNEQFF
NA	TRBV6-6	TRBJ2-4	TRBD2	TGTGCCAGCAAATTCGGGGGGGCGGCCAAAAACATTCAGTACTTC	CASKFGGAAKNIQYF
NA	TRBV25-1	TRBJ2-3	NA	TGTGCCAGCAGTGGGGGTGAAGGTGACAGGGCGGGGGATACGCAGTATTTT	CASSGGEGDRAGDTQYF
NA	TRBV15	TRBJ2-1	TRBD1	TGTGCCACCAGCAGGGGACAGGGACTTTACAATGAGCAGTTCTTC	CATSRGQGLYNEQFF
once	TRBV18	TRBJ2-2	TRBD1	TGTGCCAGCTCACTCGGGACAGGGTATGACACCGGGGAGCTGTTTTTT	CASSLGTGYDTGELFF
once	TRBV29-1	TRBJ2-3	NA	TGCAGCGCTCTCCGGGGGGCCCCCACAGATACGCAGTATTTT	CSALRGAPTDTQYF
NA	TRBV6-5	TRBJ2-7	NA	TGTGCCAGCAGTTATTCCCGGGACTACGAGCAGTACTTC	CASSYSRDYEQYF
few	TRBV13	TRBJ2-7	TRBD2	TGTGCCAGCAGCCCAGGATCCCGGGGGGGCCGGTACGAGCAGTACTTC	CASSPGSRGGRYEQYF
NA	TRBV7-9	TRBJ2-1	TRBD1	TGTGCCAGCAGCCGGGGACAGGGGCCCTACAATGAGCAGTTCTTC	CASSRGQGPYNEQFF
few	TRBV6-5	TRBJ1-2	TRBD1	TGTGCCAGCAGGAGTCCGGGACAGGACTATGGCTACACCTTC	CASRSPGQDYGYTF
NA	TRBV18	TRBJ1-1	TRBD1	TGTGCCAGCTCACGAACAGGGGTGGCGGACACTGAAGCTTTCTTT	CASSRTGVADTEAFF
NA	TRBV5-1	TRBJ2-5	TRBD1	TGCGCCAGCAGCAGCCCCGGGACAGGTACAGAGACCCAGTACTTC	CASSSPGTGTETQYF
NA	TRBV9	TRBJ2-3	NA	TGTGCCAGCAGCGCGCATGTGAGTAACACAGATACGCAGTATTTT	CASSAHVSNTDTQYF
NA	TRBV6-5	TRBJ1-5	TRBD1	TGTGCCAGCAGTCCTCAGGGGGTAGGCAATCAGCCCCAGCATTTT	CASSPQGVGNQPQHF
NA	TRBV18	TRBJ2-4	TRBD1	TGTGCCAGCTCACCAGGCGAGGGGGCGGGAAACATTCAGTACTTC	CASSPGEGAGNIQYF
NA	TRBV4-3	TRBJ2-1	TRBD2	TGCGCCAGCAGCCCACGGACTAGCGGGGCCTTCTCCTACAATGAGCAGTTCTTC	CASSPRTSGAFSYNEQFF
NA	TRBV5-1	TRBJ2-7	TRBD2	TGCGCCAGCAGCCGGAGGGGACTAGCGAACTCCTACGAGCAGTACTTC	CASSRRGLANSYEQYF
NA	TRBV9	TRBJ1-2	NA	TGTGCCAGCAGCGTAGGACCTGACAGCATCTATGGCTACACCTTC	CASSVGPDSIYGYTF
NA	TRBV4-1	TRBJ1-3	NA	TGCGCCAGCAGCCAAGCACAGAGATGGGAGATATATTTT	CASSQAQRWEIYF
NA	TRBV28	TRBJ1-2	TRBD1	TGTGCCAGCAGTTTGGGGACAGGGGGCTGGGGTGGCTATGGCTACACCTTC	CASSLGTGGWGGYGYTF
NA	TRBV19	TRBJ1-2	NA	TGTGCCAGTGGCGAAGGCAGAGGTGATGGCTACACCTTC	CASGEGRGDGYTF